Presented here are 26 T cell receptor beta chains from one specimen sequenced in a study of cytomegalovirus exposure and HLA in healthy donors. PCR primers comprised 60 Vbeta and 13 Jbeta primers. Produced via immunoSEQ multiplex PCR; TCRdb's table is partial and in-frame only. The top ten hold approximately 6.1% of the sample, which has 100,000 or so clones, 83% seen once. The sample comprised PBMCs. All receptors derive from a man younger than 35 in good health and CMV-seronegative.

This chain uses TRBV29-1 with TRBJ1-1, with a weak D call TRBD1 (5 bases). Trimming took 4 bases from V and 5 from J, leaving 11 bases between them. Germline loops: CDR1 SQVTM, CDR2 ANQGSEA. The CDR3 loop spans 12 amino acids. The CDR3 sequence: CSVVGVLTEAFF. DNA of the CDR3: TGCAGCGTTGTAGGGGTGCTAACTGAAGCTTTCTTT.

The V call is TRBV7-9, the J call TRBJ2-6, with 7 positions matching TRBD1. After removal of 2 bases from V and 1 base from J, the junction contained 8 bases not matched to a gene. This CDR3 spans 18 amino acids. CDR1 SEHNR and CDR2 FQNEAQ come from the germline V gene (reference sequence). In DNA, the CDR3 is TGTGCCAGCAGCTTAAAAGGGACAGCTTTGTCTGGGGCCAACGTCCTGACTTTC. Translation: CASSLKGTALSGANVLTF.

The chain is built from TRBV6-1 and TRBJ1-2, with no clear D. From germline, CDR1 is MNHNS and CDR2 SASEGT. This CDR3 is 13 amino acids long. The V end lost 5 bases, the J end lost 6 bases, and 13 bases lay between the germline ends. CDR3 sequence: CASSSTGRDGYTF. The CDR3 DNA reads TGTGCCAGCAGTTCAACGGGGAGGGATGGCTACACCTTC.

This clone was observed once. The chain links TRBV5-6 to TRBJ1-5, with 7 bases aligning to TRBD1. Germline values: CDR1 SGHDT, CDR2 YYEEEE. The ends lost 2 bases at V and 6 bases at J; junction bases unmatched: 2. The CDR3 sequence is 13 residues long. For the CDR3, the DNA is TGTGCCAGCAGCTTAACAGGGGCTCAGCCCCAGCATTTT. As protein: CASSLTGAQPQHF.

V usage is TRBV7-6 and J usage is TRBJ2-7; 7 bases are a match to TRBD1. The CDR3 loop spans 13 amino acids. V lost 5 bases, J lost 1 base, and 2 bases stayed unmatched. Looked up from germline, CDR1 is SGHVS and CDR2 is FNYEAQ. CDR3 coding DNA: TGTGCCAGCAGCGCGACAGGGTCCTACGAGCAGTACTTC. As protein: CASSATGSYEQYF.

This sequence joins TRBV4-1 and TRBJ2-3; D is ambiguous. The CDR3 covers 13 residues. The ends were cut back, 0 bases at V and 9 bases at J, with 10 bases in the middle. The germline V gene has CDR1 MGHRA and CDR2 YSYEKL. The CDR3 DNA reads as TGCGCCAGCAGCCAAGACTACGAGGAAACGCAGTATTTT. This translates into CASSQDYEETQYF.

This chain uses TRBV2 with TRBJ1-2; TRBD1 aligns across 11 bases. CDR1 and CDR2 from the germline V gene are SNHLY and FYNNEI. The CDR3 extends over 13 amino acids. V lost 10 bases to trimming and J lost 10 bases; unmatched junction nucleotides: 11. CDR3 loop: CANLDRGLSTYTF. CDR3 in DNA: TGTGCCAACCTGGACAGGGGGCTATCTACCTACACCTTC.

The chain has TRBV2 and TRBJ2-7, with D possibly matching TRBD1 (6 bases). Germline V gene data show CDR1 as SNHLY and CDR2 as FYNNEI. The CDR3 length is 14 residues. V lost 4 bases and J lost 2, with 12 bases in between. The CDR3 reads CASSVEGVTYEQYF. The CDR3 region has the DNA TGTGCCAGCAGTGTAGAGGGGGTAACCTACGAGCAGTACTTC.

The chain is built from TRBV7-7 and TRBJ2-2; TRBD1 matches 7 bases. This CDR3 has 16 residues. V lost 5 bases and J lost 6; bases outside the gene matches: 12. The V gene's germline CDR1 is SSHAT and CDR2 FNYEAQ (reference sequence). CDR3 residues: CASSVTGVGIAGELFF. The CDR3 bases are TGTGCCAGCAGCGTTACAGGGGTCGGTATAGCCGGGGAGCTGTTTTTT.

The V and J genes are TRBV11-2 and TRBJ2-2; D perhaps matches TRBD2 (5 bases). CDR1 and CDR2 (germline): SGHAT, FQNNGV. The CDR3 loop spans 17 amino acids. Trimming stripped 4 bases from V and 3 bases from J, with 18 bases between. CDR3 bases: TGTGCCAGCAGCTCCCTCCCGAGGGTCCTTTACACCGGGGAGCTGTTTTTT. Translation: CASSSLPRVLYTGELFF. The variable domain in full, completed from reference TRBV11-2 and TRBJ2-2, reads EAGVAQSPRYKIIEKRQSVAFWCNPISGHATLYWYQQILGQGPKLLIQFQNNGVVDDSQLPKDRFSAERLKGVDSTLKIQPAKLEDSAVYLCASSSLPRVLYTGELFFGEGSRLTVL.

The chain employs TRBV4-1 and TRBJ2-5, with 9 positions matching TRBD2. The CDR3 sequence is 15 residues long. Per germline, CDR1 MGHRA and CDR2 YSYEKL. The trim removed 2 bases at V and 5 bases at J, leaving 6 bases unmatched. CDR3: CASSQISGSRETQYF. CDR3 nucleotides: TGCGCCAGCAGCCAAATTAGCGGGAGTAGGGAGACCCAGTACTTC.

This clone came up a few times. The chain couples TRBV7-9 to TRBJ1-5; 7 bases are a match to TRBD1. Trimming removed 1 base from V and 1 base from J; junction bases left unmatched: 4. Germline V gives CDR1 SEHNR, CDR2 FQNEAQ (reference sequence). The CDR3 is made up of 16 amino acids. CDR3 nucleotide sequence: TGTGCCAGCAGCTTAGGCCCGGACAGGAGCAATCAGCCCCAGCATTTT. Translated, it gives CASSLGPDRSNQPQHF.

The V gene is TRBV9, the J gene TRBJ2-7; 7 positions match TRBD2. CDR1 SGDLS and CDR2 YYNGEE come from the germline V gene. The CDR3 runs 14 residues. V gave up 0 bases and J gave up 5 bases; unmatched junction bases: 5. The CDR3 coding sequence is TGTGCCAGCAGCGTAGGCGGGAGTCTGAACGAGCAGTACTTC. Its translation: CASSVGGSLNEQYF.

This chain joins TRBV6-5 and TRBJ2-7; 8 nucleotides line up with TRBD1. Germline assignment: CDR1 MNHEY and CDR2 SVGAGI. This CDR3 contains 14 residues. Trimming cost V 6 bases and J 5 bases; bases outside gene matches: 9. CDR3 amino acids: CASRTWDRSNEQYF. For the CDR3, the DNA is TGTGCCAGCAGGACATGGGACAGGTCCAACGAGCAGTACTTC.

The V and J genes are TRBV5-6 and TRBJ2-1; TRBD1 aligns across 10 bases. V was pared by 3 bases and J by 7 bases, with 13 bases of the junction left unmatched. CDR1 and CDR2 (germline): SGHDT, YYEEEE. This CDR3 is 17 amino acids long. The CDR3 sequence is CASSSLGTGDLRNEQFF. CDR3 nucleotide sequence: TGTGCCAGCAGCTCGTTAGGGACAGGGGACCTCCGGAATGAGCAGTTCTTC.

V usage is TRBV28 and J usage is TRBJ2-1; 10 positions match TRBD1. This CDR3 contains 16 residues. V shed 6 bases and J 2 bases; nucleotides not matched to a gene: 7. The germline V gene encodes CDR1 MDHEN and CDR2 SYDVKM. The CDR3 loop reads CASSPPGQGTYNEQFF. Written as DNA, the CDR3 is TGTGCCAGCAGCCCCCCGGGACAGGGGACCTACAATGAGCAGTTCTTC.

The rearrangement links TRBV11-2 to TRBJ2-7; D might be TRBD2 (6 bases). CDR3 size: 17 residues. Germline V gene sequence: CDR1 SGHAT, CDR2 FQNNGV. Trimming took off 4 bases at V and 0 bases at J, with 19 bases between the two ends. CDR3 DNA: TGTGCCAGCAGCTCCCTGGCCGGAGGAGGGAACTCCTACGAGCAGTACTTC. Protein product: CASSSLAGGGNSYEQYF.

The CDR3 is CASSLVAGAYEQYF. The CDR3 nucleotides read TGTGCCAGCAGCTTAGTGGCAGGGGCCTACGAGCAGTACTTC. The J gene is TRBJ2-7, the V gene TRBV7-9; tentative D call: TRBD1 (6 bases). CDR3 length: 14 residues. V gave up 1 base and J gave up 2 bases, with 9 bases separating them. Germline CDR1 reads SEHNR; CDR2 reads FQNEAQ (reference sequence).

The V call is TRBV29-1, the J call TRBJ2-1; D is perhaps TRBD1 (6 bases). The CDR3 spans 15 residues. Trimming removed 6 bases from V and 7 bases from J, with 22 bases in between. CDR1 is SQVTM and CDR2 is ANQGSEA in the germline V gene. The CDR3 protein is CSVRRTQERGNEQFF. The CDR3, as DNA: TGCAGCGTCCGTCGAACCCAGGAGAGGGGGAATGAGCAGTTCTTC.

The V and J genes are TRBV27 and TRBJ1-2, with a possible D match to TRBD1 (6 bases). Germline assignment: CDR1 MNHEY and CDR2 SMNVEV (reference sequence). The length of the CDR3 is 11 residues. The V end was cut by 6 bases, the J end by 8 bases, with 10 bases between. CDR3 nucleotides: TGTGCCAGCAGCAGGGGTGACGGCTACACCTTC. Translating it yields CASSRGDGYTF.

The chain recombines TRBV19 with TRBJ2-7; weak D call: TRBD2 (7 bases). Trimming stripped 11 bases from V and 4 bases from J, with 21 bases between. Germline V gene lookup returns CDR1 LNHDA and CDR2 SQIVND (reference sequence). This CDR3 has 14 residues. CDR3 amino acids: CAGKGGGNWYEQYF. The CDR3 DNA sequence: TGTGCCGGGAAGGGGGGGGGTAATTGGTACGAGCAGTACTTC.

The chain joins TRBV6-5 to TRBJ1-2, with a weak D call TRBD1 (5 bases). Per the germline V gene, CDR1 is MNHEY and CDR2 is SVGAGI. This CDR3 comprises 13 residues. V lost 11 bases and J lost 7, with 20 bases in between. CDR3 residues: CASAAGIYRGYTF. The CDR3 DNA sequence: TGTGCCTCGGCGGCAGGGATCTATCGTGGCTACACCTTC.

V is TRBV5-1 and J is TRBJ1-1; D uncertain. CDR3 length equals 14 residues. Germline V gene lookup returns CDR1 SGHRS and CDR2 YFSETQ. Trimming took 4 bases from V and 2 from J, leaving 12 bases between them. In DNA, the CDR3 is TGCGCCAGCAGCCGGGAGAGAACCAACACTGAAGCTTTCTTT. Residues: CASSRERTNTEAFF.

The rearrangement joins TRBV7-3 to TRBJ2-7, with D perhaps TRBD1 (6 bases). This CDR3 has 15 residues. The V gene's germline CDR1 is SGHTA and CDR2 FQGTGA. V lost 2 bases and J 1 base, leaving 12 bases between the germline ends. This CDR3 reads CASSLGLGQSYEQYF. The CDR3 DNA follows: TGTGCCAGCAGCTTAGGGCTGGGACAATCCTACGAGCAGTACTTC.

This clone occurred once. In DNA, the CDR3 is TGCGCCAGCAGCTCCGGACTAGCGGGAGGGCCCACTACAGATACGCAGTATTTT. Amino acids: CASSSGLAGGPTTDTQYF. The gene calls are TRBV5-1 and TRBJ2-3; 15 positions match TRBD2. The trim removed 3 bases at V and 3 bases at J, leaving 8 bases unmatched. The CDR3 loop spans 18 amino acids. The germline V gene encodes CDR1 SGHRS and CDR2 YFSETQ. Drawing the rest from reference TRBV5-1 and TRBJ2-3, the complete variable domain is KAGVTQTPRYLIKTRGQQVTLSCSPISGHRSVSWYQQTPGQGLQFLFEYFSETQRNKGNFPGRFSGRQFSNSRSEMNVSTLELGDSALYLCASSSGLAGGPTTDTQYFGPGTRLTVL.

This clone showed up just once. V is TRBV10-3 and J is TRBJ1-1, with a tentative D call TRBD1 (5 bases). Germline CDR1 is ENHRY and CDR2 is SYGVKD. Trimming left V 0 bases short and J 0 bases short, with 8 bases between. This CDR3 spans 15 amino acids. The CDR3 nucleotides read TGTGCCATCAGTGAGTCTAGGGGCTTGAACACTGAAGCTTTCTTT. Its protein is CAISESRGLNTEAFF.